These 5 T cell receptor beta chains were sequenced from one sample in a study of cytomegalovirus exposure and HLA in healthy donors. The PCR had 60 Vbeta and 13 Jbeta primers. The assay was immunoSEQ multiplex PCR, and TCRdb's table has in-frame clones only and misses some. The sample yields around 150,000 clones, roughly 80% seen once. Sequences were obtained from PBMCs. All receptors come from a female donor in good health and CMV-seronegative.

The V call is TRBV5-1, the J call TRBJ1-1; no definite D call. Germline values: CDR1 SGHRS, CDR2 YFSETQ. V lost 4 bases and J 3 bases, leaving 31 bases between the germline ends. The CDR3 covers 20 residues. The CDR3 DNA reads TGCGCCAGCAGCCGGGAAATGGCTTTGGTTGGGAATCTGGGTTACACTGAAGCTTTCTTT. Translated: CASSREMALVGNLGYTEAFF.

The chain carries TRBV13 and TRBJ2-1; TRBD2 is a possible D gene (6 bases). This CDR3 contains 15 residues. Trimming stripped 5 bases from V and 6 bases from J, with 17 bases between. Germline lookup yields CDR1 PRHDT and CDR2 FYEKMQ (reference sequence). The CDR3 sequence: CASSPRSGRVNEQFF. In DNA form, the CDR3 reads TGTGCCAGCAGCCCCAGGTCCGGGAGAGTCAATGAGCAGTTCTTC.

This sequence joins TRBV6-1 and TRBJ1-1; possible D gene TRBD1, 5 bases. Per germline, CDR1 MNHNS and CDR2 SASEGT. The CDR3 covers 14 residues. Trimming took off 3 bases at V and 5 bases at J, with 13 bases between the two ends. Here the CDR3 reads CASSEGGRVTEAFF. The CDR3 nucleotides read TGTGCCAGCAGTGAGGGGGGAAGAGTTACTGAAGCTTTCTTT.

The chain has TRBV18 and TRBJ2-2; 8 bases are shared with TRBD1. Germline V gene lookup returns CDR1 KGHSH and CDR2 LQKENI. V shed 3 bases, J shed 1 base, and the junction held 1 base outside the gene matches. This CDR3 is 15 amino acids long. The CDR3, as DNA: TGTGCCAGCTCACCCGGGACAGGGAACACCGGGGAGCTGTTTTTT. This encodes CASSPGTGNTGELFF.

The chain employs TRBV5-5 and TRBJ1-3; 10 bases match TRBD1. V gave up 6 bases and J gave up 2 bases; unmatched junction bases: 5. This CDR3 has 15 amino acids. Germline CDR1 and CDR2: SGHKS and YYEKEE (reference sequence). The CDR3 DNA reads as TGTGCCAGCATCTTAGGACAGGGGGCTGGAAACACCATATATTTT. Encoded protein: CASILGQGAGNTIYF.